This TCR beta chain was profiled in a study of identical twins. In this sample, this clonotype turned up many times. Antigen specificity is unknown. V lost 7 bases and J lost 9, with 16 bases in between. The CDR3 has 13 residues. General observations from the study: Less excess twin sharing appeared in beta out-of-frame sequences.

A template switching step contributed a universal primer site, while unique molecular identifiers were present in the cDNA. TCRdb called the 5' RACE reads again in MiXCR, with one record for every CDR3 protein. The sample comprises a few hundred thousand distinct CDR3 sequences, just under 10% of which are singletons, and roughly 3% rests with the top ten. This sample was also put to use in a study of yellow fever vaccine responses in identical twins.

This receptor was obtained from a young woman in good health. Sequencing used PBMCs. The chain couples TRBV12-3 or TRBV12-4 to TRBJ2-1; the D call may be TRBD1 or TRBD2 (5 bases each). The chain's CDR3 is CASTLTRGPEQFF. The CDR3 nucleotides are TGTGCCAGCACCTTGACACGGGGACCTGAGCAGTTCTTC.